The rows below give T cell receptor beta chains drawn from one sample of a study of CD8+ T cells in alopecia areata. Sequencing used immunoSEQ multiplex PCR; TCRdb keeps in-frame clones, though not all of them. In the table there are over 90,000 clones, approximately 52% of which are singletons. Sequenced input: CD4+ T cells sorted from blood. All receptors come from a human donor in good health. The CDR3 runs from the conserved cysteine through the conserved F or W. D genes are given only for firm matches. Expanded clones are given a class, and other clones once, few, many or no size at all.

NA	TRBV6-6	TRBJ2-3	NA	CASSPRVGTDTQYF	TGTGCCAGCAGCCCCCGGGTTGGCACAGATACGCAGTATTTT
NA	TRBV28	TRBJ2-7	few	CASSSGTYYEQYF	TGTGCCAGCAGTTCGGGGACATACTACGAGCAGTACTTC
NA	TRBV6-5	TRBJ1-6	NA	CASSYQGNNSPLHF	TGTGCCAGCAGTTACCAGGGTAATAATTCACCCCTCCACTTT
NA	TRBV29-1	TRBJ1-5	NA	CSVEDASNQPQHF	TGCAGCGTTGAAGATGCCAGTAATCAGCCCCAGCATTTT
NA	TRBV29-1	TRBJ2-5	few	CSVEPGSQETQYF	TGCAGCGTTGAGCCGGGATCCCAAGAGACCCAGTACTTC
NA	TRBV30	TRBJ2-1	few	CAWSVDSYNEQFF	TGTGCCTGGAGTGTTGACTCCTACAATGAGCAGTTCTTC
NA	TRBV4-2	TRBJ2-3	NA	CASSQDPGMTDTQYF	TGTGCCAGCAGCCAAGACCCAGGGATGACAGATACGCAGTATTTT
NA	TRBV6-6	TRBJ2-7	NA	CASGPNRDGPYEQYF	TGTGCCAGCGGTCCTAATCGGGACGGACCCTACGAGCAGTACTTC
NA	TRBV7-2	TRBJ2-7	NA	CASSLQGNEQYF	TGTGCCAGCAGCTTACAGGGGAACGAGCAGTACTTC
TRBD1	TRBV28	TRBJ1-6	NA	CASRLQGAFGSSYNSPLHF	TGTGCCAGCAGACTACAGGGGGCCTTCGGGAGCTCCTATAATTCACCCCTCCACTTT
TRBD2	TRBV7-2	TRBJ2-3	NA	CASSSRLAADTQYF	TGTGCCAGCAGCTCGCGCCTAGCGGCAGATACGCAGTATTTT
NA	TRBV11-2	TRBJ2-7	NA	CASSFGGFPTYEQYF	TGTGCCAGCAGCTTTGGCGGGTTTCCTACCTACGAGCAGTACTTC
TRBD1	TRBV18	TRBJ1-4	NA	CASSPMTGANEKLFF	TGTGCCAGCTCACCTATGACAGGGGCAAACGAAAAACTGTTTTTT
NA	TRBV5-6	TRBJ1-2	NA	CASSFRTSVNYGYTF	TGTGCCAGCAGCTTCCGGACATCCGTTAACTATGGCTACACCTTC
NA	TRBV20-1	TRBJ1-3	NA	CSAAKGTTIYF	TGCAGTGCTGCTAAAGGAACCACCATATATTTT
NA	TRBV29-1	TRBJ1-1	NA	CSVEENINTEAFF	TGCAGCGTTGAAGAAAACATTAACACTGAAGCTTTCTTT
NA	TRBV5-4	TRBJ2-3	NA	CASSSGPSTDTQYF	TGTGCCAGCAGCTCGGGCCCCAGCACAGATACGCAGTATTTT
NA	TRBV30	TRBJ2-7	once	CAWSVAEVQYF	TGTGCCTGGAGTGTAGCGGAAGTGCAGTACTTC
NA	TRBV7-2	TRBJ2-1	NA	CASSSSSYNEQFF	TGTGCCAGCAGCTCGAGCTCCTACAATGAGCAGTTCTTC
NA	TRBV14	TRBJ1-4	few	CASSQNGGRNEKLFF	TGTGCCAGCAGCCAGAACGGGGGCAGAAATGAAAAACTGTTTTTT
NA	TRBV28	TRBJ2-5	NA	CASRLTRQLGTQYF	TGTGCCAGCAGGCTAACCCGACAGCTGGGGACCCAGTACTTC
NA	TRBV28	TRBJ2-3	NA	CASSPADTSTDTQYF	TGTGCCAGCAGCCCCGCGGATACTAGCACAGATACGCAGTATTTT
NA	TRBV25-1	TRBJ2-7	NA	CASSERAEQYF	TGTGCCAGCAGTGAGAGAGCCGAGCAGTACTTC
NA	TRBV28	TRBJ1-3	many	CASSSRVGRTGNTIYF	TGTGCCAGCAGTTCAAGGGTGGGGAGAACTGGAAACACCATATATTTT
NA	TRBV2	TRBJ1-4	NA	CASSLNEKLFF	TGTGCCAGCAGCCTGAATGAAAAACTGTTTTTT
NA	TRBV4-2	TRBJ1-5	few	CASSQDWSNQPQHF	TGTGCCAGCAGCCAAGACTGGAGCAATCAGCCCCAGCATTTT
TRBD1	TRBV27	TRBJ2-7	NA	CASSLPPDREYSYEQYF	TGTGCCAGCAGTTTACCCCCGGACAGGGAATACTCCTACGAGCAGTACTTC
NA	TRBV10-3	TRBJ1-6	few	CAISEVVIGSPLHF	TGTGCCATCAGCGAGGTAGTCATAGGTTCACCCCTCCACTTT
TRBD1	TRBV5-1	TRBJ2-7	few	CASSGTTGNPYEQYF	TGCGCCAGCAGCGGAACGACAGGGAACCCCTACGAGCAGTACTTC
NA	TRBV6-1	TRBJ1-1	many	CASSRTGISEAFF	TGTGCCAGCAGTCGAACAGGGATCTCTGAAGCTTTCTTT
TRBD1	TRBV29-1	TRBJ1-5	NA	CSVKTGANQPQHF	TGCAGCGTGAAAACAGGGGCCAATCAGCCCCAGCATTTT
TRBD1	TRBV29-1	TRBJ2-7	NA	CSAYRDRGYEQYF	TGCAGCGCCTACCGGGACAGGGGGTACGAGCAGTACTTC
NA	TRBV7-2	TRBJ1-5	NA	CASSYPDFWGNQPQHF	TGTGCCAGCAGCTACCCGGACTTCTGGGGCAATCAGCCCCAGCATTTT
TRBD1	TRBV10-3	TRBJ2-2	few	CANSRGQGNTGELFF	TGTGCCAACTCCCGGGGACAGGGGAACACCGGGGAGCTGTTTTTT
TRBD2	TRBV28	TRBJ2-7	NA	CASSLGLAGGLHEQYF	TGTGCCAGCAGTTTAGGGCTAGCGGGGGGGCTCCACGAGCAGTACTTC
TRBD1	TRBV5-6	TRBJ1-5	NA	CASSQGGGGQPQHF	TGTGCCAGCAGCCAGGGGGGTGGCGGCCAGCCCCAGCATTTT
NA	TRBV9	TRBJ2-3	few	CASSVVTDTQYF	TGTGCCAGCAGCGTAGTGACAGATACGCAGTATTTT
TRBD2	TRBV11-2	TRBJ2-7	NA	CASSSPAGPRGGEQYF	TGTGCCAGCAGCAGCCCCGCGGGGCCCCGCGGGGGCGAGCAGTACTTC
NA	TRBV29-1	TRBJ2-1	NA	CSVEETVSYNEQFF	TGCAGCGTTGAAGAGACGGTCTCCTACAATGAGCAGTTCTTC
NA	TRBV29-1	TRBJ2-7	once	CSVARGPEQYF	TGCAGCGTTGCGCGGGGGCCCGAGCAGTACTTC
TRBD1	TRBV2	TRBJ2-2	once	CASFPGGNTGELFF	TGTGCCAGCTTCCCAGGGGGAAACACCGGGGAGCTGTTTTTT
TRBD1	TRBV11-2	TRBJ1-1	NA	CASSWGQGASEAFF	TGTGCCAGCAGCTGGGGACAGGGGGCGAGTGAAGCTTTCTTT
TRBD2	TRBV6-5	TRBJ2-1	few	CASSYKAGGLREQFF	TGTGCCAGCAGTTACAAAGCGGGGGGGCTAAGAGAGCAGTTCTTC
NA	TRBV28	TRBJ2-5	few	CASTAASRSGGTQYF	TGTGCCAGCACCGCAGCATCGCGTAGCGGCGGGACCCAGTACTTC
NA	TRBV30	TRBJ1-2	NA	CAWSVLLTGYGYTF	TGTGCCTGGAGTGTACTGCTGACAGGCTATGGCTACACCTTC
NA	TRBV30	TRBJ1-6	NA	CAWSGQMNSPLHF	TGTGCCTGGAGTGGACAGATGAATTCACCCCTCCACTTT
NA	TRBV10-3	TRBJ2-3	NA	CAISFADRSTDTQYF	TGTGCCATCAGTTTTGCTGACAGAAGCACAGATACGCAGTATTTT
NA	TRBV7-7	TRBJ2-3	few	CASSLVGSTDTQYF	TGTGCTAGCAGCTTAGTAGGTAGCACAGATACGCAGTATTTT
NA	TRBV23-1	TRBJ1-6	few	CASRDVEYRVPLHF	TGCGCCAGCCGGGACGTTGAATACCGCGTTCCCCTCCACTTT
TRBD1	TRBV6-5	TRBJ1-2	few	CASSRGQGVYGYTF	TGTGCCAGCAGTCGAGGACAGGGCGTCTATGGCTACACCTTC
NA	TRBV30	TRBJ1-1	NA	CAWRGVGWAMNTEAFF	TGTGCCTGGAGGGGAGTAGGTTGGGCAATGAACACTGAAGCTTTCTTT
NA	TRBV5-1	TRBJ2-7	NA	CASSLDSYLGNEQYF	TGCGCCAGCAGCTTGGACTCCTACCTGGGAAACGAGCAGTACTTC
NA	TRBV2	TRBJ2-1	NA	CASKGDRGLDEQFF	TGTGCCAGCAAAGGGGATCGGGGGTTAGATGAGCAGTTCTTC